The clone carrying this T cell receptor (beta chain) appeared a few times. V lost 6 bases and J 1 base, leaving 12 bases between the germline ends. The CDR3 loop spans 15 amino acids. Per the germline V gene, CDR1 is KGHDR and CDR2 is SFDVKD. Under the authors' procedure: Quantification of nucleated cells was approximated via reference gene primer amplification. Using immunoSEQ multiplex PCR, the repertoire was profiled, and TCRdb retains in-frame clones only, with some absent. The D gene and trimming were derived from the DNA, and the V and J assignments and clone size from that table. This table holds under 300,000 clones, 70% to 90% found once. The data were taken from a study of blood T cell repertoires in COVID-19. Cohort assignment relied on participant-reported clinical history. Before being deemed recovered, Cohort 3 donors had two negative PCRs, clearance, or symptom resolution.

This clonotype originated in a young woman who had recovered from COVID-19. Sequences were obtained from PBMCs or T cells enriched from blood (not recorded which). The J gene is TRBJ2-1, the V gene TRBV24-1; perhaps TRBD2 as D (6 bases). The CDR3 nucleotides read TGTGCCACCAGTCACCCGGGGAGGTCCTACAATGAGCAGTTCTTC. Protein product: CATSHPGRSYNEQFF.